This T cell receptor (beta chain) emerged from a study of patients and donors after allogeneic stem cell transplantation. TCRdb reprocessed the RT-PCR reads with MiXCR, giving one entry per CDR3 protein. Counted here are approximately 430,000 distinct CDR3 sequences, approximately 16% occurring once; the ten biggest clones make up roughly 7%. This clonotype turned up a few times. The sequence came from a human donor who was either an allogeneic HSCT recipient or a stem cell or donor lymphocyte infusion donor (not recorded which). It is not recorded whose cells these are; they may come from a transplant donor. Sequencing was done on a sample of blood, either unsorted or a sorted T cell fraction (not recorded which).

The CDR3 reads CASSRRRGEQYF. CDR3 coding DNA: TGCGCCAGCAGCCGAAGAAGGGGAGAGCAGTACTTC. The chain uses TRBV4-3 and TRBJ2-7; tentatively, D is TRBD1 (5 bases). The CDR3 totals 12 residues. Looked up from germline, CDR1 is LGHNA and CDR2 is YSLEER. Trimming took off 4 bases at V and 7 bases at J, with 11 bases between the two ends.